One and the same sample provided the 23 T cell receptor beta chains below, sequenced in a study of blood T cell repertoires in COVID-19. TCRdb's table, derived via immunoSEQ multiplex PCR, lists solely in-frame clones and lacks some. Among just under 100,000 clones, roughly 84% were seen once, and the ten largest hold roughly 13%. The sample comprised peripheral blood. Receptors originate from a woman aged 55-69 years in a cohort sampled during active or convalescent COVID-19.

CDR3 nucleotide sequence: TGTGCCAGCAGCTCCTACAGTTTTAATCAGCCCCAGCATTTT. Translation: CASSSYSFNQPQHF. The chain uses TRBV2 and TRBJ1-5; no firm D call. The CDR3 covers 14 residues. Germline V lookup: CDR1 SNHLY, CDR2 FYNNEI. The V end was cut by 6 bases, the J end by 4 bases, with 13 bases between.

This clone has only one observation. V usage is TRBV7-6 and J usage is TRBJ1-6, with TRBD1 matching over 8 bases. Germline V gives CDR1 SGHVS, CDR2 FNYEAQ. Trimming cost V 4 bases and J 6 bases; bases outside gene matches: 5. The CDR3 is 15 amino acids. CDR3 in DNA: TGTGCCAGCAGCTCCGGACAGGGAATTAATTCACCCCTCCACTTT. Residues: CASSSGQGINSPLHF.

The chain combines TRBV19 with TRBJ2-5, with TRBD2 matching 8 bases. The CDR3 is made up of 15 amino acids. CDR1 LNHDA and CDR2 SQIVND come from the germline V gene (reference sequence). The trim removed 4 bases at V and 5 bases at J, leaving 9 bases unmatched. The CDR3 DNA is TGTGCCAGTAGTACCCGGGGGGGCGCGGGGGAGACCCAGTACTTC. It is translated as CASSTRGGAGETQYF.

V usage is TRBV2 and J usage is TRBJ1-1, with D tentatively TRBD1 (6 bases). The CDR3 spans 14 residues. The V end was cut by 7 bases, the J end by 1 base, with 13 bases between. CDR1 is SNHLY and CDR2 is FYNNEI in the germline V gene. The CDR3 DNA follows: TGTGCCAGCAAGGGGGTGTTAGGGAACACTGAAGCTTTCTTT. It codes for CASKGVLGNTEAFF.

The chain carries TRBV28 and TRBJ1-5, with D uncertain. Germline V gene sequence: CDR1 MDHEN, CDR2 SYDVKM. V dropped 5 bases and J dropped 9 bases, with 14 bases sitting between them. The CDR3 has 13 residues. The CDR3 DNA sequence: TGTGCCAGCAGTCCCCCCTCTAATTTGCCCCAGCATTTT. It yields the protein CASSPPSNLPQHF.

This clone was observed a single time. The V gene is TRBV14, the J gene TRBJ2-4; TRBD2 matches 12 bases. The CDR3 is 16 residues long. Germline V lookup: CDR1 SGHDN, CDR2 FVKESK. Unmatched junction bases numbered 5, after V lost 5 bases and J lost 3 bases. The CDR3 coding sequence is TGTGCCAGCAGCGTGACTAGCGGGGGTATCAAAAACATTCAGTACTTC. It specifies CASSVTSGGIKNIQYF.

V usage is TRBV11-3 and J usage is TRBJ2-5; 9 bases agree with TRBD2. The CDR3 loop spans 20 amino acids. Germline V gene sequence: CDR1 SGHNT, CDR2 YENEEA. V lost 1 base and J lost 2; bases outside the gene matches: 17. CDR3 region: CASSLGASGGPTTTQETQYF. The CDR3 coding sequence is TGTGCCAGCAGCTTAGGGGCCAGCGGGGGGCCCACAACCACGCAAGAGACCCAGTACTTC. The full variable domain, with the rest looked up from reference TRBV11-3 and TRBJ2-5, is EAGVVQSPRYKIIEKKQPVAFWCNPISGHNTLYWYLQNLGQGPELLIRYENEEAVDDSQLPKDRFSAERLKGVDSTLKIQPAELGDSAVYLCASSLGASGGPTTTQETQYFGPGTRLLVL.

V and J are TRBV3-1 (or the pseudogene TRBV3-2) and TRBJ2-1; D is ambiguous. This CDR3 has 17 amino acids. Germline V lookup: CDR1 LGHDT, CDR2 YNNKEL (reference sequence). V was pared by 1 base and J by 0 bases, with 13 bases between. Written as DNA, the CDR3 is TGTGCCAGCAGCCAAGGATTTGGGTCTAGCTCCTACAATGAGCAGTTCTTC. It yields the protein CASSQGFGSSSYNEQFF.

The gene calls are TRBV19 and TRBJ2-2; TRBD2 matches at 11 bases. This CDR3 has 22 amino acids. The J segment lost 6 bases and the V segment lost 3 bases, leaving 24 bases of the junction unmatched. Germline V gives CDR1 LNHDA, CDR2 SQIVND (reference sequence). The CDR3 is CASSIQPVWTSGSKRGPGELFF. Written as DNA, the CDR3 is TGTGCCAGTAGTATCCAACCCGTGTGGACTAGCGGGTCGAAAAGGGGACCCGGGGAGCTGTTTTTT.

The chain recombines TRBV24-1 with TRBJ2-1; D not certain. The CDR3 has 14 amino acids. Germline CDR1 KGHDR, CDR2 SFDVKD. V lost 1 base and J 5 bases, leaving 8 bases between the germline ends. The CDR3 is CATSDFSPNNEQFF. In nucleotides, the CDR3 is TGTGCCACCAGTGATTTTTCCCCTAACAATGAGCAGTTCTTC.

The CDR3 DNA is TGCAGCGTTCACCAGGGGGCAAATGAAGCTTTCTTT. Amino acids: CSVHQGANEAFF. The chain has TRBV29-1 and TRBJ1-1, with 8 bases that match TRBD1. Per the germline V gene, CDR1 is SQVTM and CDR2 is ANQGSEA. The CDR3 loop spans 12 amino acids. With V trimmed by 5 bases and J by 7 bases, 6 bases remained unmatched.

V is TRBV18 and J is TRBJ2-3; 10 bases fit TRBD2. The V and J ends lost 8 bases and 5 bases, in that order; junction bases with no gene match: 7. The CDR3 totals 14 residues. Germline values: CDR1 KGHSH, CDR2 LQKENI. This CDR3 is CASRLAGVGDTQYF. The CDR3 DNA reads TGTGCCAGCCGGCTAGCGGGAGTTGGAGATACGCAGTATTTT.

The chain links TRBV6-1 to TRBJ1-6, with D tentatively TRBD1 (5 bases). This CDR3 region has 17 residues. Per the germline V gene, CDR1 is MNHNS and CDR2 is SASEGT. V was pared by 3 bases and J by 8 bases, with 20 bases between. CDR3 sequence reads: CASSDTFKTEGDSPLHF. For the CDR3, the DNA is TGTGCCAGCAGTGATACATTCAAGACAGAAGGGGATTCACCCCTCCACTTT.

The gene calls are TRBV2 and TRBJ2-2, with a possible D match to TRBD1 (5 bases). CDR3 length equals 15 residues. V gave up 4 bases and J gave up 0 bases, with 9 bases separating them. Germline values: CDR1 SNHLY, CDR2 FYNNEI. The CDR3 loop reads CASSGQFANTGELFF. CDR3 coding DNA: TGTGCCAGCAGTGGACAGTTCGCGAACACCGGGGAGCTGTTTTTT.

This chain joins TRBV5-1 and TRBJ1-1; D is unresolved. Deletions cut 0 bases from V and 1 base from J, with 7 bases between. The germline CDR1 and CDR2 sequences are SGHRS and YFSETQ. This CDR3 comprises 14 residues. This chain's CDR3 is CASSLGEGNTEAFF. Here the CDR3 DNA reads TGCGCCAGCAGCTTGGGGGAGGGGAACACTGAAGCTTTCTTT.

Only one count was recorded for this clone. The rearrangement uses TRBV25-1 and TRBJ2-5; 7 bases match TRBD2. The germline V gene has CDR1 MGHDK and CDR2 SYGVNS. V lost 5 bases to trimming and J lost 3 bases; unmatched junction nucleotides: 6. The CDR3 has 14 amino acids. This CDR3 is CASSLAAGKETQYF. The CDR3 nucleotides read TGTGCCAGCAGTCTGGCAGCGGGGAAAGAGACCCAGTACTTC.

CDR3 sequence: CASSLGFGSGRHNEQFF. The DNA of the CDR3 is TGTGCCAGCAGCTTAGGTTTCGGCTCGGGTCGCCACAATGAGCAGTTCTTC. The gene calls are TRBV11-2 and TRBJ2-1; D is uncertain. The germline V gene has CDR1 SGHAT and CDR2 FQNNGV. This CDR3 is 17 amino acids long. Trimming shortened V by 1 base and J by 5 bases, and 18 bases separated the two germline ends. Complete variable domain (other parts from reference TRBV11-2 and TRBJ2-1): EAGVAQSPRYKIIEKRQSVAFWCNPISGHATLYWYQQILGQGPKLLIQFQNNGVVDDSQLPKDRFSAERLKGVDSTLKIQPAKLEDSAVYLCASSLGFGSGRHNEQFFGPGTRLTVL.

The chain recombines TRBV5-1 with TRBJ2-2; tentative D call: TRBD1 (6 bases). CDR1 is SGHRS and CDR2 is YFSETQ in the germline V gene. V was shortened by 0 bases and J by 6 bases, with 9 bases between the two germline ends. The length of the CDR3 is 14 residues. CDR3 DNA sequence: TGCGCCAGCAGCTTGGACACAGGGTCCGGGGAGCTGTTTTTT. This encodes CASSLDTGSGELFF.

This chain links TRBV5-1 with TRBJ1-2; possible D gene TRBD1, 5 bases. The ends were cut back, 4 bases at V and 9 bases at J, with 19 bases in the middle. This CDR3 comprises 14 residues. CDR1 is SGHRS, CDR2 YFSETQ, per germline. For the CDR3, the DNA is TGCGCCAGCAGCCCCCGGCAGGGTTTTTCGCGCTACACCTTC. This gives the protein CASSPRQGFSRYTF.

The chain is built from TRBV28 and TRBJ1-2, with a tentative D call TRBD1 (5 bases). V was shortened by 4 bases and J by 8 bases, with 17 bases between the two germline ends. The CDR3 covers 14 residues. Germline CDR1 is MDHEN and CDR2 is SYDVKM. Written as DNA, the CDR3 is TGTGCCAGCAGTTCCCCCGGGGGACGAGAAGGCTACACCTTC. It codes for CASSSPGGREGYTF.

The chain couples TRBV27 to TRBJ2-1; 9 nucleotides agree with TRBD1. The CDR3 loop spans 16 amino acids. CDR1 MNHEY and CDR2 SMNVEV come from the germline V gene (reference sequence). J lost 9 bases, V lost 3 bases, and 12 bases had no gene match. The CDR3 protein is CASSLPGTGLLGEQFF. The CDR3 DNA reads as TGTGCCAGCAGTTTGCCCGGGACAGGGCTCTTAGGTGAGCAGTTCTTC.

This clone has only a few counts. V and J are TRBV10-2 and TRBJ2-2; no definite D call. Trimming removed 4 bases from V and 6 bases from J, with 9 bases in between. The CDR3 totals 13 residues. Germline CDR1 reads WSHSY; CDR2 reads SAAADI. The CDR3 is CASSAQVPGELFF. As DNA, the CDR3 is TGCGCCAGCAGTGCGCAGGTCCCCGGGGAGCTGTTTTTT.

The rearrangement links TRBV6-1 to TRBJ2-5, with D perhaps TRBD2 (6 bases). Trimming shortened V by 2 bases and J by 8 bases, and 12 bases separated the two germline ends. Germline CDR1 and CDR2: MNHNS and SASEGT. The CDR3 is 13 amino acids. Here the CDR3 DNA reads TGTGCCAGCAGTGAAAGGTGGGGGGACACCCAGTACTTC. Its translation: CASSERWGDTQYF.